This T cell receptor beta chain was documented in a study of CD8 T cells in ankylosing spondylitis. The CDR3 length is 14 residues. Germline assignment: CDR1 DFQATT and CDR2 SNEGSKA (reference sequence). V shed 2 bases and J shed 2 bases, with 13 bases lying between them. Findings and caveats of the study: In ankylosing spondylitis blood, a motif of roughly 8 highly homologous TCR beta variants appeared characteristic. CD8+ disease-linked clones were present at relatively low frequencies in blood. Certain motif variants had earlier been reported in reactive arthritis synovial fluid and blood.

The authors made TCR beta libraries by quantitative 5'-RACE with molecular barcodes. TCRdb redid the calling of the 5' RACE reads with MiXCR, one entry per CDR3 protein. The data hold under 250,000 distinct CDR3 sequences, with 32% observed a single time. This clonotype was detected a few times. No antigen is known for it. The sequenced sample consisted of blood, either unsorted or a sorted T cell fraction (not recorded which). The genes are TRBV20-1 and TRBJ2-7, with D maybe TRBD2 (5 bases). This receptor was obtained from a male donor with ankylosing spondylitis or in good health (not recorded which). CDR3 nucleotide sequence: TGCAGTGCTAGATCCTCAGAGACTACCTACGAGCAGTACTTC. Translated, it gives CSARSSETTYEQYF.